The 25 T cell receptor beta chains reported below all come from one sample, sequenced in a study of T cell repertoires in cytomegalovirus infection. One entry per CDR3 protein results from TCRdb running MiXCR on the reads. The sample shows 900,000 to 950,000 distinct CDR3 sequences, roughly 30% of them seen only once. Antigens for these TCRs are unknown. The sample consisted of cultured CD8+ T cells from PBMCs, taken from culture after CMV antigen stimulation. These receptors were obtained from a human donor in good health (CMV status not recorded). Some clones in this sample may be carry-over from other donors' samples.

The rearrangement links TRBV29-1 to TRBJ2-2; TRBD1 matches at 7 bases. Germline assignment: CDR1 SQVTM and CDR2 ANQGSEA. There are 17 residues in the CDR3. Unmatched junction bases numbered 15, after V lost 4 bases and J lost 4 bases. The CDR3 coding sequence is TGCAGCGTTGCGGGGATCGCAGGGGGTCGCGTCACCGGGGAGCTGTTTTTT. This encodes CSVAGIAGGRVTGELFF.

The V and J genes are TRBV7-6 and TRBJ1-5, with D hard to call. Germline CDR1 is SGHVS and CDR2 is FNYEAQ. The CDR3 is made up of 14 amino acids. V shed 5 bases and J shed 6 bases, with 14 bases lying between them. This chain's CDR3 is CASSQDPGGQPQHF. The CDR3, as DNA: TGTGCCAGCAGCCAAGACCCGGGCGGTCAGCCCCAGCATTTT.

This clonotype was counted a few times. V and J are TRBV7-8 and TRBJ2-7; 11 bases agree with TRBD1. V lost 6 bases, J lost 4 bases, and 5 bases stayed unmatched. This CDR3 comprises 14 residues. CDR1 is SGHVS, CDR2 FQNEAQ, per germline. In nucleotides, the CDR3 is TGTGCCAGCAGTCACGGGACAGGGGGTTACGAGCAGTACGTC. Amino acid sequence: CASSHGTGGYEQYV.

The table lists this clonotype with a few counts. The rearrangement links TRBV9 to TRBJ1-1; the D is unclear. Germline V gives CDR1 SGDLS, CDR2 YYNGEE. The CDR3 length is 13 residues. V shed 4 bases and J shed 3 bases, with 10 bases lying between them. The CDR3 sequence: CASSRDGYTEAFF. The CDR3 DNA is TGTGCCAGCAGCCGAGACGGTTACACTGAAGCTTTCTTT.

Turning to this clonotype: Likely a read error: the CDR3 ends without its conserved phenylalanine or tryptophan. This sequence joins TRBV7-9 and TRBJ1-1; D gene uncertain. Germline CDR1 SEHNR, CDR2 FQNEAQ (reference sequence). V was cut by 6 bases and J by 0 bases, with 11 bases left in between. The CDR3 is 14 amino acids. In DNA form, the CDR3 reads TGTGCCAGCAGTTCACTGGACCTGAACACTGAAGCTTTCCTT. Its translation is CASSSLDLNTEAFL.

This chain joins TRBV4-3 and TRBJ1-2; D is perhaps TRBD1 (5 bases). Germline CDR1 is LGHNA and CDR2 is YSLEER. V gave up 3 bases and J gave up 4 bases, with 18 bases separating them. There are 16 residues in the CDR3. For the CDR3, the DNA is TGCGCCAGCAGCCATAGTCCCGGTTCTGGGGGCTATGGCTACACCTTC. Protein: CASSHSPGSGGYGYTF.

The rearrangement joins TRBV11-2 to TRBJ2-5; 13 bases map to TRBD2. CDR1 is SGHAT and CDR2 is FQNNGV in the germline V gene. The CDR3 contains 15 residues. V shed 7 bases and J 1 base; nucleotides not matched to a gene: 3. The CDR3 coding sequence is TGTGCCAGCAAAACTAGCGGGGGGGCCCAAGAGACCCAGTACTTC. This codes for CASKTSGGAQETQYF.

V and J are TRBV4-1 and TRBJ2-1, with D possibly matching TRBD2 (6 bases). The CDR3 has 15 residues. The germline V and J ends were trimmed by 1 base and 3 bases, with 10 bases remaining between them. Germline V gene sequence: CDR1 MGHRA, CDR2 YSYEKL. The CDR3 region is CASSQGNGGYNEQFF. As DNA, the CDR3 is TGCGCCAGCAGCCAAGGAAACGGGGGCTACAATGAGCAGTTCTTC.

This clonotype was seen only a few times. This sequence joins TRBV25-1 and TRBJ1-1; D is uncertain. The CDR3 sequence is 12 residues long. CDR1 is MGHDK and CDR2 is SYGVNS in the germline V gene. V was shortened by 0 bases and J by 11 bases, with 10 bases between the two germline ends. CDR3 DNA: TGTGCCAGCAGTGAATACTGGGGTGGTGCTTTCTTT. The encoded protein is CASSEYWGGAFF.

The V call is TRBV6-1, the J call TRBJ2-1; TRBD2 aligns across 8 bases. Germline V gene sequence: CDR1 MNHNS, CDR2 SASEGT. After removal of 6 bases from V and 5 bases from J, the junction contained 12 bases not matched to a gene. The CDR3 is made up of 16 amino acids. The CDR3 DNA follows: TGTGCCAGCAGGGCCAGCGGGGGAACTCAGGACAATGAGCAGTTCTTC. Encoded protein: CASRASGGTQDNEQFF.

This clonotype was detected a few times. The chain couples TRBV6-6 to TRBJ1-3; D not certain. With 0 bases removed from V and 0 bases from J, the gap between germline ends came to 6 bases. The germline gives CDR1 MNHNY, CDR2 SVGAGI (reference sequence). The length of the CDR3 is 15 residues. The CDR3 DNA reads TGTGCCAGCAGTTACTCTCCTCTCTCTGGAAACACCATATATTTT. Protein sequence: CASSYSPLSGNTIYF.

This clonotype was picked up many times. The chain couples TRBV7-2 to TRBJ2-3; 11 positions agree with TRBD2. Trimming removed 0 bases from V and 3 bases from J; junction bases left unmatched: 2. The germline V gene has CDR1 SGHTA and CDR2 FQGNSA. CDR3 size: 16 residues. The CDR3 region has the DNA TGTGCCAGCAGCTTAGCGAGACTAGCGGGGACAGATACGCAGTATTTT. It specifies CASSLARLAGTDTQYF.

V and J are TRBV6-8 and TRBJ2-3; D not certain. The CDR3 has 14 amino acids. Trimming removed 2 bases from V and 2 bases from J, with 8 bases in between. Germline loops: CDR1 MNHGY, CDR2 SAAAGT. As DNA, the CDR3 is TGTGCCAGCAGTTACAACTCATACACAGATACGCAGTATTTT. This sequence encodes CASSYNSYTDTQYF.

The gene calls are TRBV2 and TRBJ1-5, with 8 bases matching TRBD1. This CDR3 has 15 amino acids. The J segment lost 2 bases and the V segment lost 7 bases, leaving 7 bases of the junction unmatched. Germline V lookup: CDR1 SNHLY, CDR2 FYNNEI. This CDR3 reads CASTSGQGRNQPQHF. As DNA, the CDR3 is TGTGCCAGCACTTCAGGACAGGGTCGCAATCAGCCCCAGCATTTT.

This clonotype turned up a few times. The CDR3 is CASSRRDRDDTEAFF. The CDR3 region has the DNA TGCGCCAGCAGTCGACGGGACAGGGACGACACTGAAGCTTTCTTT. The chain is built from TRBV4-3 and TRBJ1-1, with 9 bases identical to TRBD1. The CDR3 runs to 15 residues. J lost 3 bases, V lost 6 bases, and 8 bases had no gene match. In germline, CDR1 is LGHNA, CDR2 YSLEER.

As concerns this clonotype: A read error is possible here, since a much larger clone lies one base away. The chain carries TRBV7-8 and TRBJ2-3, with a weak D call TRBD1 (5 bases). The germline V gene encodes CDR1 SGHVS and CDR2 FQNEAQ. The CDR3 is 15 residues long. CDR3 in amino acids: CTSSLYDSFADTQYF. The DNA for the CDR3 is TGTACCAGCAGCTTATATGACAGCTTCGCAGATACGCAGTATTTT.

In this sample, this clonotype turned up many times. The chain recombines TRBV4-1 with TRBJ1-5, with D possibly being TRBD1 (6 bases). CDR3 length: 14 amino acids. Germline V CDR1 and CDR2: MGHRA, YSYEKL. V was trimmed by 3 bases and J by 7 bases, leaving 13 bases between them. Written as DNA, the CDR3 is TGCGCCAGCAGCCACGACAACAGGGCCCAGCCCCAGCATTTT. This gives the protein CASSHDNRAQPQHF.

This chain joins TRBV7-9 and TRBJ2-2, with D tentatively TRBD1 (6 bases). The CDR3 runs 15 residues. Trimming stripped 6 bases from V and 2 bases from J, with 13 bases between. CDR1 and CDR2 (germline): SEHNR, FQNEAQ (reference sequence). The CDR3 sequence is CASRLWDINTGELFF. CDR3 coding DNA: TGTGCCAGCAGGCTCTGGGACATAAACACCGGGGAGCTGTTTTTT.

In its sample, this clonotype was seen a few times. The gene calls are TRBV7-8 and TRBJ2-1; 10 bases are a match to TRBD2. From germline, CDR1 is SGHVS and CDR2 FQNEAQ. J was trimmed by 8 bases and V by 3 bases; bases with no gene match: 4. The CDR3 extends over 14 amino acids. The CDR3 bases are TGTGCCAGCAGCTTCCCTAGCGGGGGCTATGAGCAGTTCTTC. It yields the protein CASSFPSGGYEQFF. Full variable domain (missing parts from reference TRBV7-8 and TRBJ2-1): GAGVSQSPRYKVAKRGQDVALRCDPISGHVSLFWYQQALGQGPEFLTYFQNEAQLDKSGLPSDRFFAERPEGSVSTLKIQRTQQEDSAVYLCASSFPSGGYEQFFGPGTRLTVL.

The V gene is TRBV9, the J gene TRBJ2-7; D uncertain. The length of the CDR3 is 14 residues. V lost 0 bases, J lost 2 bases, and 9 bases lay in between. The germline CDR1 and CDR2 sequences are SGDLS and YYNGEE. The CDR3 loop is CASSVGQAAYEQYF. The CDR3 region has the DNA TGTGCCAGCAGCGTAGGGCAGGCCGCCTACGAGCAGTACTTC. Looking up the rest from reference TRBV9 and TRBJ2-7 gives the full variable domain: DSGVTQTPKHLITATGQRVTLRCSPRSGDLSVYWYQQSLDQGLQFLIQYYNGEERAKGNILERFSAQQFPDLHSELNLSSLELGDSALYFCASSVGQAAYEQYFGPGTRLTVT.

This clonotype was picked up a small number of times. The J gene is TRBJ2-7, the V gene TRBV6-5; D unclear. Trimming pared 0 bases from V and 9 bases from J, leaving 18 bases between. The CDR3 runs to 15 residues. The V gene's germline CDR1 is MNHEY and CDR2 SVGAGI. In DNA, the CDR3 is TGTGCCAGCAGTTACTCGGGCTCTCCCGCGGCCGGGCAGTACTTC. Translating gives CASSYSGSPAAGQYF.

This chain links TRBV29-1 with TRBJ2-2; D possibly corresponds to TRBD1 (7 bases). The V end was cut by 4 bases, the J end by 1 base, with 16 bases between. Germline V gives CDR1 SQVTM, CDR2 ANQGSEA. The CDR3 sequence is 16 residues long. CDR3 sequence: CSVVTGAGGNTGELFF. DNA of the CDR3: TGCAGCGTTGTCACGGGGGCAGGGGGGAACACCGGGGAGCTGTTTTTT.

The V call is TRBV6-2 or TRBV6-3, the J call TRBJ1-1, with TRBD1 as a possible D gene (5 bases). V lost 6 bases, J lost 3 bases, and 14 bases lay in between. This CDR3 has 14 residues. Germline V lookup: CDR1 MNHEY, CDR2 SVGEGT. The CDR3 protein is CASSLWGPDTEAFF. The CDR3 DNA sequence: TGTGCCAGCAGCCTCTGGGGACCCGACACTGAAGCTTTCTTT.

The chain joins TRBV2 to TRBJ2-2; D gene unclear. The CDR3 is made up of 18 amino acids. V lost 2 bases, J lost 1 base, and 17 bases lay in between. Germline CDR1 is SNHLY and CDR2 is FYNNEI. The CDR3 reads CASSEKGKGMGNTGELFF. DNA for the CDR3: TGTGCCAGCAGTGAAAAGGGAAAAGGGATGGGGAACACCGGGGAGCTGTTTTTT.

The chain employs TRBV6-8 and TRBJ2-2; D may correspond to TRBD1 or TRBD2 (5 bases each). Germline CDR1 and CDR2: MNHGY and SAAAGT. V was trimmed by 6 bases and J by 6 bases, leaving 20 bases between them. CDR3 length: 16 residues. The CDR3 DNA sequence: TGTGCCAGCAGCCTAGGGCAGGGTATGAGGGCCGGGGAGCTGTTTTTT. Translating it yields CASSLGQGMRAGELFF.